This T cell receptor beta chain is drawn from a study of blood T cell repertoires in COVID-19 (dated by TCRdb to the early 2020s). General notes on the study: Samples covering the acute and convalescent phases of COVID-19 were provided by collaborators in the United States, Italy and Spain. HLA class I and class II types, where available, came from metadata supplied by the sample provider rather than from assay-based typing. The samples were drawn from the first 160 participants of the ongoing ImmuneRACE study and from 1,254 subjects provided by 6 global collaborators. Nearly every sample came with metadata listing a de-identified subject ID, COVID-19 status, age in years and sex. The prospective study material was composed of cDNA or gDNA derived from T cells, B-cell-depleted T cells, or PBMCs. A freely available public database, intended as a resource for researchers studying the immune response to SARS-CoV-2, is where the repertoires were released. Subjects who had been exposed to COVID-19, were actively infected with it, or had recovered from it provided the deeply sampled blood TCRbeta repertoires that made up the dataset.

Turning to this clone: The target of this receptor is not known. Per-base qualities were not stored, and no clone one base away is much larger.

TCRbeta CDR3 regions were amplified from genomic DNA using the immunoSEQ Assay, a bias-controlled multiplex PCR. In the paper's pipeline: The number of nucleated cells in each sample was estimated by amplification of reference gene primers within the assay. To quantify the absolute abundance of each unique TCRbeta CDR3 rearrangement, sequence reads were collapsed and filtered. For each sample, productive Simpson clonality was calculated as the square root of Simpson's diversity index across productive rearrangements. Sourced from immuneACCESS, this table was stored by TCRdb with only in-frame sequences that have V and J called. A share of the clones is absent; for the studies checked, an unresolved V gene accounts for under half, and the remainder has no known explanation. Clone size and the V and J calls come from that table; the DNA yielded D and trimming. Counted in this sample were about 340,000 clones; 65% to 90% of them appeared once. About 4.2% of the sample lies in the top ten.

Broad study findings and their caveats: How much clinical and demographic metadata was included differed by source and by participant, and the metadata was provided uncurated.

Enrolling through a virtual design, the prospective study's participants ranged in age from about 18 to 89 years and lived across 24 United States geographic areas. In the prospective study, cohorts were assigned on the basis of participant-reported clinical history obtained from a screening survey and a study questionnaire. Each participant in the prospective study had whole blood, serum and a nasopharyngeal or oropharyngeal swab collected by mobile phlebotomists. Over a roughly two-month period, participants in the prospective study had the option of providing additional blood draws and questionnaires. Blood samples from the prospective study were shipped frozen or at room temperature prior to DNA extraction. CDR1 and CDR2 are read off the germline V gene as SGHTA and FQGNSA. The CDR3 sequence holds 15 residues, the cysteine and phenylalanine included. Only the CDR3 DNA stays, 45 bases, in frame from base 1. V lost 2 bases and J lost 7 bases, and the count of bases not matched to a germline gene is 5.

The source is a woman aged 40 to 49 with acute COVID-19. Material: PBMCs or T cells enriched from blood (not recorded which). The chain is assembled from TRBV7-2 and TRBJ1-4; 9 of the junction bases match TRBD1. The CDR3 sequence is CASSLTGGAGEKLFF. The DNA sequence is given as TGTGCCAGCAGCTTAACAGGGGGCGCGGGTGAAAAACTGTTTTTT.